This T cell receptor beta chain came from a study of blood T cell repertoires in COVID-19. Background on the study: The United States, Italy and Spain were the sources of the acute and convalescent COVID-19 samples. Nucleic acid was either cDNA or gDNA, and it came from T cells, B-cell-depleted T cells, or PBMCs.

The CDR3 is 17 amino acids. Trimming took 2 bases from V and 5 from J; bases not matched to a gene: 11. Per germline, CDR1 MDHEN and CDR2 SYDVKM. Generated by immunoSEQ multiplex PCR, the TCRdb table keeps only in-frame clones and is missing some. Of 68,000 or so clones in the sample, around four fifths are singletons; the top ten hold under 50%. V usage is TRBV28 and J usage is TRBJ1-5, with 8 positions matching TRBD1. The specimen sequenced was peripheral blood. The TCR was taken from a human donor in a cohort sampled during active COVID-19. This CDR3 is CASSLVGQAYLYQPQHF. In nucleotides, the CDR3 is TGTGCCAGCAGTTTAGTGGGACAGGCATACCTCTATCAGCCCCAGCATTTT.